The present TCR beta chain was sequenced within a study of cytomegalovirus exposure and HLA in healthy donors. Across the whole study: Unique TCR beta sequences numbering approximately 120 million came from 150 million to 200 million T cells in an earlier analysis.

The PCR ran on 60 Vbeta and 13 Jbeta primers. TCRdb keeps only in-frame clones here, not all; method: immunoSEQ multiplex PCR. The sample shows 150,000 to 200,000 clones, more than 75% of them seen only once. Donors had nominal health at sampling but likely had unrecorded immune exposures. General study findings and limits: What a later analysis reportedly showed was that an Asian-associated ancestry cluster had fewer N-insertions than the approximately 670-donor mean.

The ends were cut back, 0 bases at V and 3 bases at J, with 10 bases in the middle. The CDR3 length is 14 residues. Germline loops: CDR1 SGHTS, CDR2 YDEGEE. Of note for this clone: Its antigen is still unknown.

The TCR sequence derives from a woman in her late teens or twenties in good health and CMV-seronegative. V usage is TRBV5-8 and J usage is TRBJ2-7; unclear D gene. Sequencing was carried out using PBMCs. The CDR3 DNA follows: TGTGCCAGCAGCTTGGCCGCAGGAAACTACGAGCAGTACTTC. As protein: CASSLAAGNYEQYF.